This TCR beta chain was identified during a study of cytomegalovirus exposure and HLA in healthy donors. In the study overall: Researchers found that under 90% of some 400 genotyped donors fell within the Caucasian-associated ancestry cluster.

Germline V gene lookup returns CDR1 SGHRS and CDR2 YFSETQ. The CDR3 extends over 17 amino acids. The germline V and J ends were trimmed by 2 bases and 5 bases, with 19 bases remaining between them. Details on this clone: Its antigen is still unknown.

The PCR ran on 60 Vbeta and 13 Jbeta primers. Measured with immunoSEQ multiplex PCR; TCRdb has only the in-frame clones, and not every one. The sample has roughly 140,000 clones, about 68% seen once. Study-level results: Trimming of TCR beta V- and J-genes showed a link, identified in a later analysis, to a missense DCLRE1C variant. In an earlier analysis, in several hundred donors, most V segments appeared productive either ~87% or ~30% of the time.

The rearrangement joins TRBV5-1 to TRBJ2-2; possibly TRBD2 for D (7 bases). Material: PBMCs. The source of this sequence is a man aged 18 to 29 in good health and CMV-seronegative. The CDR3 region is CASSFGGAASLTGELFF. The CDR3 region has the DNA TGCGCCAGCAGCTTTGGGGGGGCTGCCTCCCTGACCGGGGAGCTGTTTTTT. The variable domain in full, with the rest retrieved from reference TRBV5-1 and TRBJ2-2, is KAGVTQTPRYLIKTRGQQVTLSCSPISGHRSVSWYQQTPGQGLQFLFEYFSETQRNKGNFPGRFSGRQFSNSRSEMNVSTLELGDSALYLCASSFGGAASLTGELFFGEGSRLTVL.